The 20 T cell receptor beta chains below were found in one sample sequenced in a study of T cell clonality in common variable immunodeficiency. The table came from immunoSEQ multiplex PCR; TCRdb's copy has only in-frame clones and leaves some out. The sample shows about 60,000 clones, none of them appearing just once. Sequenced: peripheral blood mononuclear cells. The receptors originated from a person aged 18 to 70 in good health.

This clone was seen many times. Read coverage stops 3 residues before the CDR3 terminus; the germline J gene supplies the remainder. The chain uses TRBV29-1 and TRBJ2-2, with D perhaps matching TRBD2 (5 bases). The CDR3 consists of 15 residues. The germline gives CDR1 SQVTM, CDR2 ANQGSEA. Trimming removed 0 bases at V and 0 bases at J, with 8 bases between. This chain's CDR3 is CSVEELAPNTGELFF. The sequenced CDR3 bases are TGCAGCGTTGAAGAGCTAGCCCCGAACACCGGGGAG.

There are many counts of this clone. The read is 3 residues too short to cover the CDR3 end, so that end is filled in from the germline J gene. V gene TRBV7-9 combines with J gene TRBJ2-2, with unresolved D. Per germline, CDR1 SEHNR and CDR2 FQNEAQ (reference sequence). This CDR3 spans 12 amino acids. Trimming cost V 7 bases and J 3 bases, with 6 bases left between them. This CDR3 is CASISDTGELFF. The part of the CDR3 DNA that was read is TGTGCCAGCATCTCGGACACCGGGGAG.

This clone was seen at least ten times. From the germline J gene comes the end of the CDR3, since the read stops 3 residues before it. The V call is TRBV6-1, the J call TRBJ1-5; D is possibly TRBD1 (5 bases). CDR3 length: 13 residues. Per germline, CDR1 MNHNS and CDR2 SASEGT. Trimming took off 4 bases at V and 6 bases at J, with 10 bases between the two ends. The sequenced CDR3 bases are TGTGCCAGCAGTGGTCAGGGTAGTCAGCCC. Protein product: CASSGQGSQP. The full CDR3 sequence reads CASSGQGSQPQHF.

This clone has ten or more counts. The read finishes 3 residues shy of the CDR3 end, and the germline J gene is used to complete it. This chain uses TRBV5-4 with TRBJ1-3, with D perhaps TRBD1 (6 bases). The CDR3 contains 14 residues. The germline CDR1 and CDR2 sequences are SGHNT and YYREEE (reference sequence). Trimming left V 4 bases short and J 3 bases short, with 11 bases between. The covered CDR3 bases are TGTGCCAGCAGCCTCGGGGGGCTTGGAAACACC. It encodes CASSLGGLGNT. The entire CDR3 protein is CASSLGGLGNTIYF.

This clone was observed many times. The read gets to within 3 residues of the CDR3 end, and the germline J gene fills in the rest. V and J are TRBV6-1 and TRBJ1-1, with a tentative D call TRBD1 (6 bases). Per germline, CDR1 MNHNS and CDR2 SASEGT. There are 13 residues in the CDR3. Trimming cost V 0 bases and J 7 bases, with 9 bases left between them. CDR3 DNA (partial): TGTGCCAGCAGTGAAGCCAGGGGATTTGAA. Translated: CASSEARGFE. The whole CDR3 sequence reads CASSEARGFEAFF.

A note on this clone: The read ends 3 residues before the CDR3 terminus; that terminus is restored from the germline J gene. The V gene is TRBV19, the J gene TRBJ2-1, with 11 bases that match TRBD2. The CDR3 is 14 residues long. J gave up 8 bases and V 7 bases, and 7 bases lay outside the gene matches. Germline assignment: CDR1 LNHDA and CDR2 SQIVND (reference sequence). CDR3 bases read: TGTGCCAGTACTACTAGCGGGGGAGGGTATGAG. Its translation is CASTTSGGGYE. The whole CDR3 sequence reads CASTTSGGGYEQFF.

This clone has a count of ten or more. The CDR3 end falls 3 residues outside the read, so it is completed with the germline J gene. The rearrangement joins TRBV2 to TRBJ2-7; TRBD1 is a possible D gene (6 bases). Per the germline V gene, CDR1 is SNHLY and CDR2 is FYNNEI. The V end lost 5 bases, the J end lost 4 bases, and 18 bases lay between the germline ends. The CDR3 has 15 residues. Here the CDR3 reads CASSKTTGTSYEQYF. The sequenced part of the CDR3 DNA is TGTGCCAGCAGTAAGACTACAGGGACGTCTTACGAG.

This clone was seen ten or more times. The sequenced fragment ends 3 residues before the CDR3 boundary, so the rest is inferred from the germline J gene. The chain uses TRBV20-1 and TRBJ2-7; TRBD1 matches at 7 bases. The CDR3 runs 13 residues. Trimming took 3 bases from V and 2 from J; bases not matched to a gene: 4. The germline gives CDR1 DFQATT, CDR2 SNEGSKA (reference sequence). The DNA read from the CDR3 is TGCAGTGCTAGGGGGACAGCAGCCTACGAG. Translated, it gives CSARGTAAYE. The CDR3 in full is CSARGTAAYEQYF.

This clone showed up many times. The read terminates 3 residues ahead of where the CDR3 ends, so the germline J gene completes it. This chain joins TRBV2 and TRBJ1-4, with a possible D match to TRBD1 (5 bases). Germline-derived CDR1 and CDR2 are SNHLY and FYNNEI. V was shortened by 3 bases and J by 10 bases, with 15 bases between the two germline ends. The CDR3 covers 14 residues. The DNA read from the CDR3 is TGTGCCAGCAGTGAGCGAGGGCGCGGGGGAAAA. It is translated as CASSERGRGGK. The full CDR3 sequence reads CASSERGRGGKLFF.

This clone was counted only a few times. The sequenced fragment ends 3 residues before the CDR3 boundary, so the rest is inferred from the germline J gene. The gene calls are TRBV2 and TRBJ2-1, with TRBD2 matching over 8 bases. There are 17 residues in the CDR3. V trimming: 8 bases; J trimming: 6 bases; junction bases outside the gene matches: 18. CDR1 and CDR2 from the germline V gene are SNHLY and FYNNEI. The CDR3 bases that were read are TGTGCCAGCCTTCCCGGGAGACTAGCGCGGTCCCTCAATGAG. Translating it yields CASLPGRLARSLNE. The CDR3 reads in full as CASLPGRLARSLNEQFF.

The table lists this clone with many counts. The CDR3 end is not reached by the read, which stops 3 residues before it; the germline J gene fills it in. The rearrangement uses TRBV2 and TRBJ1-5; the match to TRBD1 covers 11 bases. The CDR3 spans 15 residues. Germline CDR1 and CDR2: SNHLY and FYNNEI. Trimming removed 4 bases from V and 5 bases from J; junction bases left unmatched: 4. The CDR3 here is CASSAGQGVDQPQHF. CDR3 DNA, as far as it was read: TGTGCCAGCAGTGCGGGACAGGGGGTGGATCAGCCC.

This clone came up many times. Read data end 3 residues before the CDR3 end; the end is taken from the germline J gene. This sequence joins TRBV4-1 and TRBJ2-7; 14 nucleotides align to TRBD2. V gave up 3 bases and J gave up 5 bases; unmatched junction bases: 6. Germline CDR1 is MGHRA and CDR2 is YSYEKL. CDR3 length: 16 residues. CDR3 bases read: TGCGCCAGCAGCCAGCCGGGACTAGCGGGAGTTGACGAG. Its translation is CASSQPGLAGVDE. In full, the CDR3 reads CASSQPGLAGVDEQYF.

This clone has at least ten counts. Coverage ceases 3 residues before the CDR3 finishes, and the germline J gene fills in the end. The chain has TRBV4-1 and TRBJ2-3, with TRBD2 matching 10 bases. V lost 1 base and J lost 3; bases outside the gene matches: 7. The CDR3 has 17 residues. The germline V gene has CDR1 MGHRA and CDR2 YSYEKL. CDR3 bases read: TGCGCCAGCAGCCAAGCTCCCAGCGGGAGGGCGACAGATACG. It yields the protein CASSQAPSGRATDT. The full CDR3 reads CASSQAPSGRATDTQYF.

A remark on this clone: The CDR3 goes on 3 residues after the read ends, and that part is filled in from the germline J gene. This chain uses TRBV7-2 with TRBJ2-5, with D perhaps TRBD2 (7 bases). Trimming took off 4 bases at V and 5 bases at J, with 11 bases between the two ends. The CDR3 covers 13 residues. Germline assignment: CDR1 SGHTA and CDR2 FQGNSA. The CDR3: CASSSRGGETQYF. Incomplete CDR3 DNA: TGTGCCAGCAGCTCTAGGGGGGGGGAGACC.

This clone occurred many times. The read terminates 3 residues before the CDR3 end, so the remaining end is supplied by the germline J gene. The gene calls are TRBV5-1 and TRBJ2-7, with 8 bases lining up with TRBD1. The germline V gene encodes CDR1 SGHRS and CDR2 YFSETQ. Trimming at V came to 4 bases and at J to 2 bases, leaving 11 bases not matched to a gene. The CDR3 sequence is 16 residues long. The CDR3 DNA, read in part, is TGCGCCAGCAGCCAGAACAGGGGGGTGGTAACCTACGAG. This sequence encodes CASSQNRGVVTYE. In full, the CDR3 reads CASSQNRGVVTYEQYF.

At least ten counts were recorded for this clone. The read ends 3 residues early relative to the CDR3; the germline J gene fills the gap. V is TRBV2 and J is TRBJ2-1; 12 bases agree with TRBD2. This CDR3 comprises 15 residues. Trimming at V came to 8 bases and at J to 6 bases, leaving 8 bases not matched to a gene. Germline CDR1 reads SNHLY; CDR2 reads FYNNEI. CDR3 DNA (partial): TGTGCCAGCTGCCTGACTAGCGGGAGTTTCAATGAG. Protein product: CASCLTSGSFNE. The whole CDR3 is CASCLTSGSFNEQFF.

This clone was seen repeatedly, ten times or more. From the germline J gene comes the end of the CDR3, since the read stops 3 residues before it. The chain couples TRBV5-1 to TRBJ2-3, with D hard to call. The ends were cut back, 2 bases at V and 4 bases at J, with 8 bases in the middle. This CDR3 spans 13 amino acids. Germline values: CDR1 SGHRS, CDR2 YFSETQ. This CDR3 is CASSFMRSDTQYF. The DNA read from the CDR3 is TGCGCCAGCAGCTTTATGAGGTCAGATACG.

This clone was seen many times. Read data end 3 residues before the CDR3 end; the end is taken from the germline J gene. V gene TRBV3-1 (or the pseudogene TRBV3-2) combines with J gene TRBJ2-2, with D possibly matching TRBD1 (5 bases). The CDR3 spans 13 residues. The ends were cut back, 2 bases at V and 6 bases at J, with 7 bases in the middle. Germline lookup yields CDR1 LGHDT and CDR2 YNNKEL (reference sequence). The DNA read from the CDR3 is TGTGCCAGCAGCCAAAGGGGCCCCGGGGAG. The encoded protein is CASSQRGPGE. From start to end, the CDR3 is CASSQRGPGELFF.

This clone showed up many times. The read finishes 3 residues shy of the CDR3 end, and the germline J gene is used to complete it. The V gene is TRBV5-1, the J gene TRBJ1-1; 9 nucleotides align to TRBD1. CDR3 length equals 12 residues. Germline V gene lookup returns CDR1 SGHRS and CDR2 YFSETQ. The sequenced CDR3 bases are TGCGCCAGCAGCTTAGGACAGGGGGAA. This translates into CASSLGQGE. The full CDR3 reads CASSLGQGEAFF.

This clone was recorded at least ten times. The read ends 3 residues before the CDR3 terminus; that terminus is restored from the germline J gene. V gene TRBV20-1 combines with J gene TRBJ2-7; D is possibly TRBD1 (5 bases). The CDR3 contains 15 residues. V was clipped by 5 bases and J by 0 bases, with 17 bases between them. Germline V CDR1 and CDR2: DFQATT, SNEGSKA (reference sequence). The part of the CDR3 DNA that was read is TGCAGTGCTCAGTCAGGGCCCACCTCCTCCTACGAG. Its protein product is CSAQSGPTSSYE. The whole CDR3 is CSAQSGPTSSYEQYF.